Below are 5 T cell receptor beta chains sequenced from a single sample in a study of blood T cell repertoires in COVID-19. The table came from immunoSEQ multiplex PCR; TCRdb's copy has only in-frame clones and leaves some out. The table includes about 220,000 clones, about four fifths detected once. Sequencing input: peripheral blood. The receptors derive from a woman aged 55-75 years with acute or convalescent COVID-19.

The chain joins TRBV5-1 to TRBJ2-1; TRBD2 matches at 10 bases. Germline V gene lookup returns CDR1 SGHRS and CDR2 YFSETQ. V lost 7 bases to trimming and J lost 4 bases; unmatched junction nucleotides: 8. This CDR3 comprises 15 residues. CDR3 coding DNA: TGCGCCAGCTTCCCCGGTAGCGGGGGGTACAATGAGCAGTTCTTC. Encoded protein: CASFPGSGGYNEQFF.

This clone was recorded once. This chain joins TRBV4-3 and TRBJ1-1; D is ambiguous. Germline values: CDR1 LGHNA, CDR2 YSLEER. The length of the CDR3 is 14 residues. V was pared by 1 base and J by 2 bases, with 8 bases between. CDR3 in DNA: TGCGCCAGCAGCCAAGGGGCCTACAACACTGAAGCTTTCTTT. Translating it yields CASSQGAYNTEAFF.

J is TRBJ2-5 and V is TRBV11-2, with a tentative D call TRBD2 (5 bases). Trimming shortened V by 5 bases and J by 2 bases, and 18 bases separated the two germline ends. Germline CDR1 is SGHAT and CDR2 is FQNNGV. The CDR3 length is 16 residues. The CDR3 DNA reads as TGTGCCAGCAGCACCCGGGGTCGGACTTTTCAAGAGACCCAGTACTTC. Protein sequence: CASSTRGRTFQETQYF.

This clone appeared once. The chain carries TRBV7-6 and TRBJ1-3; TRBD1 is a possible D gene (5 bases). The V and J ends lost 0 bases and 0 bases respectively, with 9 bases between them. Germline V gene lookup returns CDR1 SGHVS and CDR2 FNYEAQ. The CDR3 length is 16 residues. The CDR3 bases are TGTGCCAGCAGCTTAGCGCCTCAGGGCTCTGGAAACACCATATATTTT. Translated: CASSLAPQGSGNTIYF.

This chain links TRBV3-1 (or the pseudogene TRBV3-2) with TRBJ2-7, with a tentative D call TRBD1 (5 bases). CDR1 and CDR2 from the germline V gene are LGHDT and YNNKEL (reference sequence). CDR3 length: 14 residues. V lost 0 bases to trimming and J lost 6 bases, with 12 bases between them. The CDR3 sequence: CASSQDPGRAEQYF. The CDR3 bases are TGTGCCAGCAGCCAAGATCCGGGCAGGGCCGAGCAGTACTTC.